A single sample gave rise to the 11 T cell receptor beta chains below, sequenced in a study of T-cell reconstitution after alpha-beta-depleted transplantation in children. As it was prepared, the TCRbeta library received unique molecular identifiers. Using its own MiXCR run on the PCR reads, TCRdb lists one record per CDR3 protein. The sample holds approximately 1,000,000 distinct CDR3 sequences, roughly 29% seen once. Sequencing was performed on PBMCs, mostly from graft donor cells, taken 360 days after TCRalphabeta/CD19-depleted stem cell transplant. These receptors all come from a boy under two years old who had a stem cell transplant for SCID, so the T cells may come from the graft donor.

This clonotype was picked up a small number of times. V usage is TRBV24-1 and J usage is TRBJ2-1; D remains unclear. The germline V gene encodes CDR1 KGHDR and CDR2 SFDVKD. The CDR3 contains 13 residues. Trimming removed 4 bases from V and 7 bases from J, with 10 bases in between. In DNA form, the CDR3 reads TGTGCCACCAGTGAGGACGGGTTGAATGAGCAGTTCTTC. It specifies CATSEDGLNEQFF.

The chain recombines TRBV28 with TRBJ2-7; 8 bases map to TRBD1. In germline, CDR1 is MDHEN, CDR2 SYDVKM. V shed 4 bases, J shed 4 bases, and the junction held 15 bases outside the gene matches. The CDR3 has 17 residues. CDR3 loop: CASSSRSRQGRQYEQYF. DNA of the CDR3: TGTGCCAGCAGTTCCCGATCTAGACAGGGGCGCCAATACGAGCAGTACTTC.

A few counts support this clonotype. This chain links TRBV7-9 with TRBJ2-2; the D gene could be TRBD1 or TRBD2 (5 bases each). The germline V and J ends were trimmed by 5 bases and 4 bases, with 14 bases remaining between them. Germline values: CDR1 SEHNR, CDR2 FQNEAQ (reference sequence). The CDR3 contains 15 residues. The DNA of the CDR3 is TGTGCCAGCAGCGAACGCAGGGACGTCACCGGGGAGCTGTTTTTT. Protein product: CASSERRDVTGELFF.

The rearrangement uses TRBV9 and TRBJ2-5; 13 bases line up with TRBD2. Germline loops: CDR1 SGDLS, CDR2 YYNGEE. The CDR3 totals 17 residues. J was trimmed by 1 base and V by 3 bases; bases with no gene match: 6. CDR3 loop: CASSERGLAGPQETQYF. CDR3 bases: TGTGCCAGCAGCGAGAGGGGACTAGCGGGGCCCCAAGAGACCCAGTACTTC. Using reference TRBV9 and TRBJ2-5 for the parts outside the CDR3, the full variable domain is DSGVTQTPKHLITATGQRVTLRCSPRSGDLSVYWYQQSLDQGLQFLIQYYNGEERAKGNILERFSAQQFPDLHSELNLSSLELGDSALYFCASSERGLAGPQETQYFGPGTRLLVL.

This chain connects TRBV3-1 to TRBJ2-3; TRBD2 matches 8 bases. CDR3 length: 16 amino acids. From germline, CDR1 is LGHDT and CDR2 YNNKEL (reference sequence). V lost 3 bases to trimming and J lost 7 bases; unmatched junction nucleotides: 12. DNA of the CDR3: TGTGCCAGCAGCCATTTTAGCGGGATGCTACTGTATACGCAGTATTTT. Its translation: CASSHFSGMLLYTQYF.

The V and J genes are TRBV28 and TRBJ1-2; 9 nucleotides line up with TRBD1. V shed 1 base and J 4 bases; nucleotides not matched to a gene: 10. Germline loops: CDR1 MDHEN, CDR2 SYDVKM. CDR3 size: 17 residues. CDR3 in amino acids: CASSLSRDREKGYGYTF. The CDR3, as DNA: TGTGCCAGCAGTTTATCTAGGGACAGGGAAAAAGGCTATGGCTACACCTTC.

The rearrangement links TRBV12-3 or TRBV12-4 to TRBJ2-2; D call uncertain. This CDR3 region has 14 residues. V lost 2 bases to trimming and J lost 9 bases, with 13 bases between them. The CDR3 coding sequence is TGTGCCAGCAGTTTATTGGGGATCGGCCGGGAGCTGTTTTTT. Its translation: CASSLLGIGRELFF.

V gene TRBV29-1 combines with J gene TRBJ2-2, with D perhaps matching TRBD2 (7 bases). V was cut by 7 bases and J by 1 base, with 19 bases left in between. CDR1 and CDR2 from the germline V gene are SQVTM and ANQGSEA. The CDR3 spans 16 residues. CDR3 in amino acids: CSAAWGGGLNTGELFF. The CDR3 DNA reads as TGCAGCGCCGCCTGGGGGGGGGGCTTGAACACCGGGGAGCTGTTTTTT.

The CDR3 DNA sequence: TGCAGCGTTCTAGTCCCCAACTCTGGAAACACCATATATTTT. Amino acid sequence: CSVLVPNSGNTIYF. The rearrangement uses TRBV29-1 and TRBJ1-3; D not resolved. The V gene lost 5 bases and the J gene lost 0 bases, with 11 bases spanning the gap. Germline V gene data show CDR1 as SQVTM and CDR2 as ANQGSEA. This CDR3 has 14 residues.

This clonotype was counted a few times. The chain employs TRBV5-6 and TRBJ2-7; 8 nucleotides match TRBD2. This CDR3 spans 14 amino acids. In germline, CDR1 is SGHDT, CDR2 YYEEEE. V lost 2 bases and J lost 5; bases outside the gene matches: 6. CDR3 sequence: CASSFGSGADEQYF. CDR3 nucleotide sequence: TGTGCCAGCAGCTTCGGTAGCGGGGCTGACGAGCAGTACTTC.

This chain connects TRBV10-3 to TRBJ2-7; D is unresolved. The ends were cut back, 6 bases at V and 4 bases at J, with 7 bases in the middle. In germline, CDR1 is ENHRY, CDR2 SYGVKD. This CDR3 spans 11 amino acids. CDR3 protein: CAIRANYEQYF. The CDR3, as DNA: TGTGCCATCAGGGCCAATTACGAGCAGTACTTC.